A single T cell receptor (beta chain) is shown here with its context. Its target is unknown. The CDR3 is 17 amino acids. In germline, CDR1 is LNHDA, CDR2 SQIVND (reference sequence). This specimen comes from a study of T cells expressing NK-cell markers. Study-wide findings and caveats: Researchers report these clonotypes also headed the CD3+CD56-NKG2C+ fraction in four donors.

From its re-call of the 5' RACE reads, TCRdb lists each CDR3 protein once, without DNA. This specimen shows approximately 420,000 distinct CDR3 sequences; the ten leading clones hold about 11%. The genes are TRBV19 and TRBJ1-1; TCRdb gives TRBD1 as the D gene, but with no DNA this cannot be confirmed. Sequencing input: blood T cells: a sorted CD56 or NKG2C T cell subset, CD4+ or CD8+ T cells, or bulk PBMC T cells (not recorded which). This receptor was identified in a woman between 45 and 60 years old in good health. The CDR3 spells CASSIAVRDRGPTEAFF.